This T cell receptor beta chain was captured by sequencing in a study of CD8 T cells in ankylosing spondylitis. TCRdb reprocessed the 5' RACE reads via MiXCR and lists one record per CDR3 protein. This sample has a few hundred thousand distinct CDR3 sequences; over 15% occur once, and the top ten carry around 30%. The TCR originated in a male donor with ankylosing spondylitis or in good health (not recorded which). The specimen was blood, either unsorted or a sorted T cell fraction (not recorded which).

The CDR3 DNA sequence: TGTGCTAGTGCCCCGACCGGGACTATGAACACCGGGGAGCTGTTTTTT. This encodes CASAPTGTMNTGELFF. V usage is TRBV12-5 and J usage is TRBJ2-2; 7 positions agree with TRBD2. The CDR3 extends over 16 amino acids. Trimming at V came to 7 bases and at J to 1 base, leaving 9 bases not matched to a gene. Looked up from germline, CDR1 is LGHNT and CDR2 is FRNRAP.